This passage covers 21 T cell receptor beta chains from one sample sequenced in a study of blood T cell repertoires in COVID-19. The protocol was immunoSEQ multiplex PCR, while the TCRdb copy is restricted to in-frame clones and leaves out a portion. The sample contains 300,000 to 400,000 clones, roughly 90% of which appear only once. Sequencing input: peripheral blood. The receptors come from a woman in her twenties or thirties with COVID-19, enrolled during active disease.

The genes are TRBV2 and TRBJ2-7; TRBD2 matches at 13 bases. The CDR3 has 17 residues. The V gene end was trimmed by 6 bases and the J gene end by 1 base; junction bases not matched to a gene: 9. Germline assignment: CDR1 SNHLY and CDR2 FYNNEI. CDR3 coding DNA: TGTGCCAGCAGAGTCGGACTAGCGGGAGAAGGGTCCTACGAGCAGTACGTC. Residues: CASRVGLAGEGSYEQYV.

The chain uses TRBV9 and TRBJ1-1, with D possibly being TRBD1 (6 bases). Trimming shortened V by 3 bases and J by 5 bases, and 11 bases separated the two germline ends. Germline V gene data show CDR1 as SGDLS and CDR2 as YYNGEE. This CDR3 has 13 amino acids. Written as DNA, the CDR3 is TGTGCCAGCAGCGCCGGGAGGGGGACTGAAGCTTTCTTT. This encodes CASSAGRGTEAFF. Full variable domain (outside the CDR3, taken from reference TRBV9 and TRBJ1-1): DSGVTQTPKHLITATGQRVTLRCSPRSGDLSVYWYQQSLDQGLQFLIQYYNGEERAKGNILERFSAQQFPDLHSELNLSSLELGDSALYFCASSAGRGTEAFFGQGTRLTVV.

This sequence joins TRBV18 and TRBJ1-4; 8 bases map to TRBD1. Germline V gives CDR1 KGHSH, CDR2 LQKENI. CDR3 length: 16 residues. The V segment lost 3 bases and the J segment 4 bases; nucleotides outside the gene matches: 7. The CDR3 reads CASSPRWTGNNEKLFF. DNA for the CDR3: TGTGCCAGCTCACCGCGTTGGACAGGGAATAATGAAAAACTGTTTTTT.

The chain couples TRBV25-1 to TRBJ1-4; D call uncertain. Per germline, CDR1 MGHDK and CDR2 SYGVNS. The CDR3 is 16 amino acids. Trimming cost V 3 bases and J 6 bases, with 17 bases left between them. In DNA form, the CDR3 reads TGTGCCAGCAGTGAGGTAGTTTCCGTTCGATATGAAAAACTGTTTTTT. It encodes CASSEVVSVRYEKLFF.

V is TRBV21-1 and J is TRBJ1-2; the table's D gene call, TRBD1, was not cross checked with the DNA. TRBV21-1 represents a pseudogene. CDR3 size: 17 residues. The CDR3 loop reads CASSTVNRTGGNYGYTF. The CDR3 coding sequence is TGTGCCAGCAGCACGGTTAACAGGACAGGGGGTAACTATGGCTACACCTTC.

This chain uses TRBV7-9 with TRBJ1-1; 8 bases agree with TRBD1. CDR3 length: 14 amino acids. With 3 bases clipped from V and 6 bases from J, the junction kept 6 bases outside the gene matches. Germline V gene lookup returns CDR1 SEHNR and CDR2 FQNEAQ (reference sequence). The CDR3 loop is CASSLTGEDAEAFF. The CDR3 DNA reads as TGTGCCAGCAGCTTGACAGGGGAGGACGCTGAAGCTTTCTTT.

This chain connects TRBV12-5 to TRBJ2-1; 15 nucleotides align to TRBD2. The CDR3 is 18 amino acids. With 5 bases clipped from V and 4 bases from J, the junction kept 9 bases outside the gene matches. CDR1 and CDR2 (germline): LGHNT, FRNRAP. DNA for the CDR3: TGTGCTAGTGGTCCCGCCGGACTAGCGGGGGGGGGATACAATGAGCAGTTCTTC. The encoded protein is CASGPAGLAGGGYNEQFF.

This clone was detected a few times. The CDR3 DNA sequence: TGTGCCAGCAGATTAGCGGGCAATGAGCAGTTCTTC. Protein sequence: CASRLAGNEQFF. The rearrangement links TRBV6-6 to TRBJ2-1; TRBD2 matches 7 bases. Trimming cost V 6 bases and J 6 bases; bases outside gene matches: 2. The CDR3 has 12 amino acids. Germline assignment: CDR1 MNHNY and CDR2 SVGAGI (reference sequence).

The chain uses TRBV7-9 and TRBJ1-1; 7 positions match TRBD1. Per the germline V gene, CDR1 is SEHNR and CDR2 is FQNEAQ (reference sequence). V lost 5 bases and J lost 0; bases outside the gene matches: 3. The CDR3 runs 14 residues. Here the CDR3 DNA reads TGTGCCAGCAGCCCGGGACAGCTGAACACTGAAGCTTTCTTT. Translation: CASSPGQLNTEAFF.

This chain joins TRBV7-2 and TRBJ1-6; 9 bases are shared with TRBD1. The CDR3 runs 15 residues. Germline assignment: CDR1 SGHTA and CDR2 FQGNSA. V gave up 5 bases and J gave up 9 bases; unmatched junction bases: 8. CDR3 in amino acids: CASSDEGTGISPLHF. The DNA for the CDR3 is TGTGCCAGCAGCGACGAAGGGACAGGGATTTCACCCCTCCACTTT.

The genes are TRBV2 and TRBJ2-1; 7 positions match TRBD2. The J segment lost 14 bases and the V segment lost 3 bases, leaving 10 bases of the junction unmatched. The CDR3 has 13 residues. Germline-derived CDR1 and CDR2 are SNHLY and FYNNEI. In DNA form, the CDR3 reads TGTGCCAGCAGTGATCGTCTAGCGGCCTCGGAGTTCTTC. Its translation is CASSDRLAASEFF.

The DNA for the CDR3 is TGCGCCAGCAGCCAAGACCTGGTCCAGCGAACGCAGTATTTT. The encoded protein is CASSQDLVQRTQYF. The genes are TRBV4-1 and TRBJ2-3; no clear D gene. This CDR3 is built from 14 residues. Germline-derived CDR1 and CDR2 are MGHRA and YSYEKL. Trimming shortened V by 0 bases and J by 9 bases, and 13 bases separated the two germline ends.

The chain carries TRBV15 and TRBJ2-2; D perhaps matches TRBD1 (6 bases). CDR3 length equals 16 residues. The germline V gene has CDR1 LNHNV and CDR2 YYDKDF (reference sequence). The V gene lost 0 bases and the J gene lost 4 bases, with 12 bases spanning the gap. CDR3 loop: CATSRDRGGGTGELFF. The CDR3 nucleotides read TGTGCCACCAGCAGAGACAGGGGCGGTGGCACCGGGGAGCTGTTTTTT.

This clone was counted once. The chain recombines TRBV10-1 with TRBJ2-1, with a tentative D call TRBD1 (7 bases). The germline CDR1 and CDR2 sequences are WNHNN and SYGVQD (reference sequence). V shed 2 bases and J shed 3 bases, with 17 bases lying between them. This CDR3 has 17 residues. The CDR3 DNA reads as TGCGCCAGCAGTGAGCAAGGGGACTGGGACAGCTACAATGAGCAGTTCTTC. As protein: CASSEQGDWDSYNEQFF.

The chain uses TRBV5-4 and TRBJ2-2; TRBD2 agrees at 7 bases. The V segment lost 1 base and the J segment 14 bases; nucleotides outside the gene matches: 8. Looked up from germline, CDR1 is SGHNT and CDR2 is YYREEE (reference sequence). The CDR3 consists of 13 residues. The CDR3 region has the DNA TGTGCCAGCAGCTTGTTCAGGGAGGGCGAACTGTTTTTT. Protein product: CASSLFREGELFF.

Here the CDR3 DNA reads TGTGCCAGCAGTTCGGGACAGGGGGCGGGTGTTGATACGCAGTATTTT. Amino acids: CASSSGQGAGVDTQYF. J is TRBJ2-3 and V is TRBV28; 12 bases agree with TRBD1. The CDR3 has 16 amino acids. J was trimmed by 6 bases and V by 4 bases; bases with no gene match: 8. CDR1 and CDR2 from the germline V gene are MDHEN and SYDVKM. Full variable domain (outside the CDR3, taken from reference TRBV28 and TRBJ2-3): DVKVTQSSRYLVKRTGEKVFLECVQDMDHENMFWYRQDPGLGLRLIYFSYDVKMKEKGDIPEGYSVSREKKERFSLILESASTNQTSMYLCASSSGQGAGVDTQYFGPGTRLTVL.

The rearrangement links TRBV6-5 to TRBJ1-6, with 11 bases identical to TRBD1. This CDR3 has 15 residues. Trimming removed 2 bases from V and 9 bases from J; junction bases left unmatched: 3. Germline V gene lookup returns CDR1 MNHEY and CDR2 SVGAGI. Here the CDR3 DNA reads TGTGCCAGCAGTTACCGGGGACAGGGGGGTTCACCCCTCCACTTT. Amino acid sequence: CASSYRGQGGSPLHF.

The rearrangement uses TRBV5-1 and TRBJ2-5, with 8 bases that match TRBD1. The CDR3 sequence is 14 residues long. Germline V gene data show CDR1 as SGHRS and CDR2 as YFSETQ. V was clipped by 3 bases and J by 5 bases; unmatched bases: 6. CDR3 sequence reads: CASSSHRGLETQYF. As DNA, the CDR3 is TGCGCCAGCAGCTCACACAGGGGGTTGGAGACCCAGTACTTC.

This clone was found once. This sequence joins TRBV25-1 and TRBJ2-5; D unclear. V lost 4 bases, J lost 2 bases, and 11 bases lay in between. CDR3 length equals 14 residues. The germline V gene encodes CDR1 MGHDK and CDR2 SYGVNS. The CDR3 coding sequence is TGTGCCAGCAGTGTAACAGTGAAACAAGAGACCCAGTACTTC. This codes for CASSVTVKQETQYF.

This chain connects TRBV5-6 to TRBJ2-2; no clear D. Trimming cost V 0 bases and J 5 bases, with 5 bases left between them. There are 13 residues in the CDR3. Germline loops: CDR1 SGHDT, CDR2 YYEEEE. The CDR3 loop reads CASSLARTGELFF. The DNA of the CDR3 is TGTGCCAGCAGCTTGGCCCGGACCGGGGAGCTGTTTTTT.

The chain couples TRBV5-1 to TRBJ2-1, with D perhaps TRBD2 (5 bases). Looked up from germline, CDR1 is SGHRS and CDR2 is YFSETQ. The length of the CDR3 is 14 residues. The V and J ends lost 3 bases and 6 bases respectively, with 13 bases between them. The CDR3 coding sequence is TGCGCCAGCAGCTACGGACTCGTTTTCAATGAGCAGTTCTTC. Translation: CASSYGLVFNEQFF.